A selection of T cell receptor beta chains follows, all from one sample in a study of T cell responses to AZD1222 COVID-19 vaccine. The table came from immunoSEQ multiplex PCR; TCRdb's copy has only in-frame clones and leaves some out. The table lists tens of thousands of clones, 80% of them singletons. This specimen was peripheral blood, taken on day 0 of AZD1222 vaccination. The receptor set was obtained from an adult in good health. Each CDR3 is given with its conserved first and last residue. Fields, in order: J gene, V gene, clone size, D gene, CDR3 protein, CDR3 DNA. D genes are given only for firm matches. Only some rows state a clone size, as once, few, many or a class for expanded clones.

J gene: TRBJ2-6
V gene: TRBV10-3
clone size: -
D gene: -
CDR3 protein: CAISESGANVLTF
CDR3 DNA: TGTGCCATCAGTGAGTCTGGGGCCAACGTCCTGACTTTC

J gene: TRBJ2-7
V gene: TRBV6-5
clone size: -
D gene: TRBD1
CDR3 protein: CASSYDGRGNEQYF
CDR3 DNA: TGTGCCAGCAGTTACGATGGCAGGGGGAACGAGCAGTACTTC

J gene: TRBJ2-7
V gene: TRBV11-3
clone size: -
D gene: -
CDR3 protein: CASSLNRGAGEQYF
CDR3 DNA: TGTGCCAGCAGCTTAAATAGGGGGGCCGGCGAGCAGTACTTC

J gene: TRBJ1-2
V gene: TRBV11-2
clone size: -
D gene: -
CDR3 protein: CASSRLGGYDGYTF
CDR3 DNA: TGTGCCAGCAGCCGCCTAGGGGGGTACGATGGCTACACCTTC

J gene: TRBJ1-2
V gene: TRBV19
clone size: -
D gene: -
CDR3 protein: CASSRGSTGSTYGYTF
CDR3 DNA: TGTGCCAGTAGTCGCGGATCAACAGGGTCTACCTATGGCTACACCTTC

J gene: TRBJ2-7
V gene: TRBV5-1
clone size: -
D gene: -
CDR3 protein: CASSLTGPPYEQYF
CDR3 DNA: TGCGCCAGCAGCTTGACAGGACCGCCCTACGAGCAGTACTTC

J gene: TRBJ2-7
V gene: TRBV30
clone size: -
D gene: -
CDR3 protein: CAWSVGSGQYYEQYF
CDR3 DNA: TGTGCCTGGAGTGTCGGGTCTGGGCAGTACTACGAGCAGTACTTC

J gene: TRBJ1-2
V gene: TRBV30
clone size: -
D gene: TRBD1
CDR3 protein: CAWTMGQGENYGYTF
CDR3 DNA: TGTGCCTGGACCATGGGACAGGGGGAAAACTATGGCTACACCTTC

J gene: TRBJ1-6
V gene: TRBV2
clone size: -
D gene: TRBD1
CDR3 protein: CASDMTGGYNSPLHF
CDR3 DNA: TGTGCCAGCGACATGACAGGGGGTTATAATTCACCCCTCCACTTT

J gene: TRBJ2-2
V gene: TRBV7-2
clone size: -
D gene: TRBD2
CDR3 protein: CASSLGTSGGDRELFF
CDR3 DNA: TGTGCCAGCAGCCTCGGGACTAGCGGGGGGGACCGGGAGCTGTTTTTT

J gene: TRBJ2-7
V gene: TRBV7-2
clone size: -
D gene: -
CDR3 protein: CASSWVGLGSYEQYF
CDR3 DNA: TGTGCCAGCAGCTGGGTAGGGCTCGGATCCTACGAGCAGTACTTC

J gene: TRBJ2-3
V gene: TRBV5-4
clone size: -
D gene: TRBD2
CDR3 protein: CASSLTSGPTDTQYF
CDR3 DNA: TGTGCCAGCAGCTTGACTAGCGGGCCTACAGATACGCAGTATTTT

J gene: TRBJ1-5
V gene: TRBV12-5
clone size: -
D gene: -
CDR3 protein: CASGSVAGSEPQHF
CDR3 DNA: TGTGCTAGTGGCTCGGTGGCAGGGTCGGAGCCCCAGCATTTT

J gene: TRBJ1-2
V gene: TRBV3-1/TRBV3-2
clone size: -
D gene: -
CDR3 protein: CASSQEASWDGYTF
CDR3 DNA: TGTGCCAGCAGCCAAGAAGCATCCTGGGATGGCTACACCTTC

J gene: TRBJ1-1
V gene: TRBV5-1
clone size: -
D gene: TRBD1
CDR3 protein: CASSLGGQGYTEAFF
CDR3 DNA: TGCGCCAGCAGCTTGGGGGGACAGGGGTACACTGAAGCTTTCTTT

J gene: TRBJ1-1
V gene: TRBV30
clone size: few
D gene: -
CDR3 protein: CAWSVRRATEAFF
CDR3 DNA: TGTGCCTGGAGTGTACGCCGAGCTACTGAAGCTTTCTTT

J gene: TRBJ1-2
V gene: TRBV5-1
clone size: -
D gene: TRBD1
CDR3 protein: CASSPGQGYGYTF
CDR3 DNA: TGCGCCAGCAGCCCAGGACAGGGCTATGGCTACACCTTC